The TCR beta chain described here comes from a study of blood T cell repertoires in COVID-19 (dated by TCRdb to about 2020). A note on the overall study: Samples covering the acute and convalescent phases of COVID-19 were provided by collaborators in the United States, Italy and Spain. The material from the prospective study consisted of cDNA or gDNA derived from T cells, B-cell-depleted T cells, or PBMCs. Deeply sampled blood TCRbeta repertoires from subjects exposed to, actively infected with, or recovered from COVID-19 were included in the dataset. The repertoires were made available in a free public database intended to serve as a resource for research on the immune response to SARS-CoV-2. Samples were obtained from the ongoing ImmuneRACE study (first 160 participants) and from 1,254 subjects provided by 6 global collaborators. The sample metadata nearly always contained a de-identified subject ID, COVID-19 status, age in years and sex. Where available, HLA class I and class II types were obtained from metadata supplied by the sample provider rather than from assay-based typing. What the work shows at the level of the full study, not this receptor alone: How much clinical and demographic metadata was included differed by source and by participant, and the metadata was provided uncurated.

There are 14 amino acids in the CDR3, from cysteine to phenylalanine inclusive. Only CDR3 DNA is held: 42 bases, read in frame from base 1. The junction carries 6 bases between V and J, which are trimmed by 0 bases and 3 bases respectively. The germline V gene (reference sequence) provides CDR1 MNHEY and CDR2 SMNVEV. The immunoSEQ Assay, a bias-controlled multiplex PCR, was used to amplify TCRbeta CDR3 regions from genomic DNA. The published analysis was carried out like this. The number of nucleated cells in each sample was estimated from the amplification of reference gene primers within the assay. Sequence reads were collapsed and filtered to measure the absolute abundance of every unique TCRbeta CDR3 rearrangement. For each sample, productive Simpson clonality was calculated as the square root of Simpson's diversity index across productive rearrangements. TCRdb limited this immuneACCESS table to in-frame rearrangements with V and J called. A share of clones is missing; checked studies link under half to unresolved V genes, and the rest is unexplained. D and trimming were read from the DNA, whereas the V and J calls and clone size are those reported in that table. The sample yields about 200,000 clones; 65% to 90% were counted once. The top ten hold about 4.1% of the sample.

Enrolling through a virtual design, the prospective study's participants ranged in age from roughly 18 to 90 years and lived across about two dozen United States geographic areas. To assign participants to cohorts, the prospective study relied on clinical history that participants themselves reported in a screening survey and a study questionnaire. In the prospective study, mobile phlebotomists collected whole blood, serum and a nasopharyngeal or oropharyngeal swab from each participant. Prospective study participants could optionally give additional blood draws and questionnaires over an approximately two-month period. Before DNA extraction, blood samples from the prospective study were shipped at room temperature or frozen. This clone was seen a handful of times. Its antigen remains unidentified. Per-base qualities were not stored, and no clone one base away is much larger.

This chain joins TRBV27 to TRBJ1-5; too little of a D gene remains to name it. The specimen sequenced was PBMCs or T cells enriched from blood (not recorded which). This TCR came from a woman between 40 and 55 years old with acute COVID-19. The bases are TGTGCCAGCAGTTTATCCGGGTACAATCAGCCCCAGCATTTT. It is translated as CASSLSGYNQPQHF.